This entry lists 19 T cell receptor beta chains sequenced from one sample in a study of T cell responses to AZD1222 COVID-19 vaccine. Data came from immunoSEQ multiplex PCR; TCRdb stores just in-frame clones and leaves some out. The table has over 150,000 clones, 90% to 95% seen once. The sequenced sample was peripheral blood, obtained on day 0 of MenACWY control vaccination. The receptors originated from an adult in good health.

The J gene is TRBJ1-1, the V gene TRBV11-3; D gene unclear. V lost 3 bases and J lost 4, with 6 bases in between. The CDR3 sequence is 12 residues long. Per germline, CDR1 SGHNT and CDR2 YENEEA. CDR3 sequence (DNA): TGTGCCAGCAGCTTTAGCACCACTGAAGCTTTCTTT. It codes for CASSFSTTEAFF.

The CDR3: CASSPAIRTGQRTDTQYF. The DNA for the CDR3 is TGCGCCAGCAGCCCAGCTATACGGACAGGGCAACGAACAGATACGCAGTATTTT. The chain couples TRBV5-1 to TRBJ2-3; 8 bases line up with TRBD1. This CDR3 is built from 18 residues. V lost 4 bases, J lost 3 bases, and 16 bases stayed unmatched. Germline V gene data show CDR1 as SGHRS and CDR2 as YFSETQ.

This clone was recorded a few times. The chain employs TRBV5-1 and TRBJ2-5, with no clear D. Trimming cost V 4 bases and J 3 bases, with 4 bases left between them. The CDR3 has 11 amino acids. Germline values: CDR1 SGHRS, CDR2 YFSETQ. The CDR3 coding sequence is TGCGCCAGCAGCATCGAAGAGACCCAGTACTTC. Protein: CASSIEETQYF.

The gene calls are TRBV7-2 and TRBJ1-4; a weak D match, TRBD1 (5 bases). V lost 1 base and J 7 bases, leaving 13 bases between the germline ends. Germline V CDR1 and CDR2: SGHTA, FQGNSA. The CDR3 length is 15 residues. The DNA of the CDR3 is TGTGCCAGCAGCTTAGTAGGGGTTAGTGGTGAAAAACTGTTTTTT. It encodes CASSLVGVSGEKLFF.

V usage is TRBV18 and J usage is TRBJ1-5; D is unresolved. CDR1 is KGHSH and CDR2 is LQKENI in the germline V gene. The CDR3 loop spans 14 amino acids. Trimming took off 6 bases at V and 3 bases at J, with 12 bases between the two ends. For the CDR3, the DNA is TGTGCCAGCTCCCCGGCATCTCCCAATCAGCCCCAGCATTTT. Protein product: CASSPASPNQPQHF.

On this clone itself: The sample contains more than one DNA sequence encoding this CDR3. The genes are TRBV5-6 and TRBJ2-5, with D perhaps matching TRBD1 (7 bases). From germline, CDR1 is SGHDT and CDR2 YYEEEE. The germline V and J ends were trimmed by 0 bases and 4 bases, with 13 bases remaining between them. The CDR3 covers 15 residues. Written as DNA, the CDR3 is TGTGCCAGCAGCTTGGCCGCAGGGGGAGGAGAGACCCAGTACTTC. Its translation: CASSLAAGGGETQYF. The full variable domain, in which reference TRBV5-6 and TRBJ2-5 provide the parts outside the CDR3, is DAGVTQSPTHLIKTRGQQVTLRCSPKSGHDTVSWYQQALGQGPQFIFQYYEEEERQRGNFPDRFSGHQFPNYSSELNVNALLLGDSALYLCASSLAAGGGETQYFGPGTRLLVL.

For the CDR3, the DNA is TGTGCCAGCAGCGCTAGTCTGGCGTTTAGCACAGATACGCAGTATTTT. This gives the protein CASSASLAFSTDTQYF. This sequence joins TRBV7-8 and TRBJ2-3; no clear D gene. V was shortened by 5 bases and J by 0 bases, with 15 bases between the two germline ends. The CDR3 has 16 amino acids. The germline CDR1 and CDR2 sequences are SGHVS and FQNEAQ.

This rearrangement joins TRBV27 to TRBJ1-1; 7 bases match TRBD1. Germline CDR1 reads MNHEY; CDR2 reads SMNVEV (reference sequence). This CDR3 is built from 15 residues. The ends lost 4 bases at V and 4 bases at J; junction bases unmatched: 9. The CDR3 protein is CASSSHLQGSTEAFF. The CDR3 nucleotides are TGTGCCAGCAGTTCACATTTACAGGGGAGCACTGAAGCTTTCTTT.

The gene calls are TRBV27 and TRBJ1-2; the D gene is possibly TRBD1 (6 bases). The germline V gene has CDR1 MNHEY and CDR2 SMNVEV (reference sequence). CDR3 size: 13 residues. V lost 4 bases and J lost 5, with 11 bases in between. For the CDR3, the DNA is TGTGCCAGCAGTTACTCAACAGGGTATGGCTACACCTTC. This sequence encodes CASSYSTGYGYTF.

V is TRBV5-5 and J is TRBJ1-5, with D possibly matching TRBD1 (5 bases). The CDR3 is 17 residues long. CDR1 is SGHKS, CDR2 YYEKEE, per germline (reference sequence). V lost 0 bases and J 0 bases, leaving 13 bases between the germline ends. The CDR3 spells CASSLGVRQHSNQPQHF. The CDR3 DNA sequence: TGTGCCAGCAGCTTGGGGGTAAGACAGCATAGCAATCAGCCCCAGCATTTT.

For the CDR3, the DNA is TGTGCCATCAGTGACTCGGGACTCTTCTCCTACAATGAGCAGTTCTTC. Translated: CAISDSGLFSYNEQFF. The J gene is TRBJ2-1, the V gene TRBV10-3; D possibly corresponds to TRBD2 (6 bases). This CDR3 has 16 residues. Trimming removed 3 bases at V and 0 bases at J, with 12 bases between. CDR1 is ENHRY and CDR2 is SYGVKD in the germline V gene.

The chain joins TRBV11-3 to TRBJ2-3; TRBD2 is a possible D gene (6 bases). The CDR3 sequence is 16 residues long. Germline CDR1 SGHNT, CDR2 YENEEA. V was pared by 3 bases and J by 2 bases, with 15 bases between. The CDR3: CASSLLGSGLTDTQYF. The CDR3, as DNA: TGTGCCAGCAGCTTGCTTGGATCGGGACTCACAGATACGCAGTATTTT.

The gene calls are TRBV24-1 and TRBJ2-3; D could derive from TRBD1 or TRBD2 (5 bases each). Germline values: CDR1 KGHDR, CDR2 SFDVKD. With 2 bases removed from V and 0 bases from J, the gap between germline ends came to 11 bases. The CDR3 has 16 amino acids. In DNA form, the CDR3 reads TGTGCCACCAGTGATTGGGGACGGCGAAGCACAGATACGCAGTATTTT. This sequence encodes CATSDWGRRSTDTQYF.

The gene calls are TRBV2 and TRBJ2-2, with 8 bases lining up with TRBD1. The germline V gene encodes CDR1 SNHLY and CDR2 FYNNEI. V trimming: 6 bases; J trimming: 6 bases; junction bases outside the gene matches: 3. The CDR3 totals 13 residues. The CDR3 is CASSRQGSGELFF. The CDR3 coding sequence is TGTGCCAGCAGCCGACAGGGGTCCGGGGAGCTGTTTTTT.

V gene TRBV13 combines with J gene TRBJ2-5, with D uncertain. The germline gives CDR1 PRHDT, CDR2 FYEKMQ (reference sequence). The CDR3 covers 14 residues. Trimming removed 2 bases from V and 2 bases from J, with 9 bases in between. CDR3 in amino acids: CASSLRAGQETQYF. The CDR3 region has the DNA TGTGCCAGCAGCTTACGGGCAGGTCAAGAGACCCAGTACTTC.

The genes are TRBV30 and TRBJ2-3; D uncertain. Germline V lookup: CDR1 GTSNPN, CDR2 SVGIG (reference sequence). The CDR3 spans 14 residues. Trimming left V 1 base short and J 0 bases short, with 8 bases between. DNA of the CDR3: TGTGCCTGGAGTGGGGTGACTAGCACAGATACGCAGTATTTT. It specifies CAWSGVTSTDTQYF.

The gene calls are TRBV24-1 and TRBJ2-3; the D is unclear. The CDR3 is 11 amino acids. Germline V gives CDR1 KGHDR, CDR2 SFDVKD. V was clipped by 9 bases and J by 2 bases, with 5 bases between them. CDR3 nucleotide sequence: TGTGCCACCTCTTACACAGATACGCAGTATTTT. As protein: CATSYTDTQYF.

This chain connects TRBV5-1 to TRBJ1-2, with no clear D. Germline V lookup: CDR1 SGHRS, CDR2 YFSETQ. CDR3 size: 15 residues. V dropped 0 bases and J dropped 7 bases, with 16 bases sitting between them. CDR3 sequence reads: CASSLAGRDYGGYTF. The DNA for the CDR3 is TGCGCCAGCAGCTTGGCCGGGAGAGACTACGGTGGCTACACCTTC.

J is TRBJ1-4 and V is TRBV24-1; TRBD1 aligns across 7 bases. The V and J ends lost 6 bases and 7 bases, in that order; junction bases with no gene match: 7. The CDR3 is 14 amino acids. Germline lookup yields CDR1 KGHDR and CDR2 SFDVKD. In DNA form, the CDR3 reads TGTGCCACCAGTCCCGGGACAGCGGGTGAAAAACTGTTTTTT. It specifies CATSPGTAGEKLFF.